The next 11 T cell receptor beta chains were all read from a single sample in a study of blood T cells in healthy people across ages. It was with a sample-barcoded 5' primer and a J-beta primer mix that a second PCR of about 6 to 12 cycles was run. A single record per CDR3 protein comes from TCRdb applying MiXCR to the 5' RACE reads. The sample has 1.5 million or so distinct CDR3 sequences, about 40% seen once. Sequences were obtained from blood. Receptor source: a woman younger than 35 in good health.

This clonotype was counted only a few times. The chain couples TRBV4-2 to TRBJ1-2; D not certain. The germline V and J ends were trimmed by 7 bases and 1 base, with 13 bases remaining between them. The V gene's germline CDR1 is LGHNA and CDR2 YNFKEQ. This CDR3 spans 14 amino acids. The CDR3 DNA is TGTGCCAGCACGCCAGGTTCTGGTAACTATGGCTACACCTTC. Its protein product is CASTPGSGNYGYTF.

The V call is TRBV20-1, the J call TRBJ2-5, with D uncertain. Trimming took 4 bases from V and 5 from J, leaving 11 bases between them. Germline V gene sequence: CDR1 DFQATT, CDR2 SNEGSKA (reference sequence). The CDR3 length is 12 residues. Written as DNA, the CDR3 is TGCAGTGCTATCAGGATGCCGGAGACCCAGTACTTC. This encodes CSAIRMPETQYF.

V usage is TRBV2 and J usage is TRBJ2-5; D uncertain. Trimming left V 7 bases short and J 3 bases short, with 15 bases between. The V gene's germline CDR1 is SNHLY and CDR2 FYNNEI. The CDR3 loop spans 14 amino acids. CDR3: CASKISSQKETQYF. The DNA for the CDR3 is TGTGCCAGCAAAATAAGTAGCCAAAAAGAGACCCAGTACTTC.

This clonotype was detected a few times. The genes are TRBV7-2 and TRBJ1-4, with 7 nucleotides matching TRBD1. The germline V gene has CDR1 SGHTA and CDR2 FQGNSA. The CDR3 totals 15 residues. V lost 10 bases, J lost 7 bases, and 15 bases stayed unmatched. The CDR3 spells CATKEAGTASEKLFF. The CDR3 DNA reads as TGTGCCACCAAGGAGGCCGGGACAGCTAGTGAAAAACTGTTTTTT.

Details on this clonotype: One end of the junction does not line up with germline, which may come from a read error. The chain carries TRBV5-1 and TRBJ2-3, with D perhaps TRBD2 (5 bases). Per the germline V gene, CDR1 is SGHRS and CDR2 is YFSETQ. This CDR3 comprises 14 residues. The CDR3 loop is CVSSSLASTDTQYF. CDR3 nucleotides: TGCGTCAGCAGCTCGCTAGCCAGCACAGATACGCAGTATTTT.

V is TRBV5-4 and J is TRBJ2-6; the match to TRBD1 covers 8 bases. Germline-derived CDR1 and CDR2 are SGHNT and YYREEE (reference sequence). This CDR3 comprises 16 residues. The J segment lost 3 bases and the V segment lost 3 bases, leaving 5 bases of the junction unmatched. DNA of the CDR3: TGTGCCAGCAGCTCGCAGGACAGGGTTGGGGCCAACGTCCTGACTTTC. This encodes CASSSQDRVGANVLTF.

This clonotype was picked up a small number of times. The rearrangement links TRBV7-8 to TRBJ2-7; the D gene is possibly TRBD2 (6 bases). V lost 5 bases and J lost 4, with 18 bases in between. The length of the CDR3 is 15 residues. Germline V lookup: CDR1 SGHVS, CDR2 FQNEAQ. This CDR3 is CASSRRLVGGYEQYF. DNA of the CDR3: TGTGCCAGCAGCCGTCGACTAGTAGGAGGGTACGAGCAGTACTTC.

This chain uses TRBV24-1 with TRBJ2-1; 10 nucleotides align to TRBD1. Germline trimming cut 3 bases from V and 6 bases from J; bases unmatched to any gene: 7. CDR3 length: 16 residues. In germline, CDR1 is KGHDR, CDR2 SFDVKD. The CDR3 sequence: CATSDLGTGVINEQFF. The CDR3 bases are TGTGCCACCAGTGATCTGGGGACAGGGGTTATCAATGAGCAGTTCTTC.

This clonotype was found a few times. The chain uses TRBV25-1 and TRBJ2-5; possibly TRBD1 or TRBD2 for D (5 bases each). The CDR3 runs to 13 residues. CDR1 and CDR2 (germline): MGHDK, SYGVNS. Between the trimmed V and J ends, which lost 6 bases and 9 bases, there was a span of 17 bases. Here the CDR3 DNA reads TGTGCCAGCAGCCAGGGCCGGCGCGGGCCCCAGTACTTC. Protein product: CASSQGRRGPQYF.

The V call is TRBV18, the J call TRBJ2-6; TRBD1 matches 11 bases. The CDR3 extends over 18 amino acids. Germline V gene lookup returns CDR1 KGHSH and CDR2 LQKENI. V lost 3 bases to trimming and J lost 3 bases; unmatched junction nucleotides: 7. The CDR3 is CASSPIGQGAGGANVLTF. Written as DNA, the CDR3 is TGTGCCAGCTCACCCATCGGACAGGGGGCTGGTGGGGCCAACGTCCTGACTTTC. Full variable domain (remainder filled in from reference TRBV18 and TRBJ2-6): NAGVMQNPRHLVRRRGQEARLRCSPMKGHSHVYWYRQLPEEGLKFMVYLQKENIIDESGMPKERFSAEFPKEGPSILRIQQVVRGDSAAYFCASSPIGQGAGGANVLTFGAGSRLTVL.

The chain employs TRBV4-1 and TRBJ1-4; possibly TRBD1 for D (6 bases). This CDR3 contains 18 residues. V was shortened by 1 base and J by 5 bases, with 20 bases between the two germline ends. Germline CDR1 and CDR2: MGHRA and YSYEKL. The CDR3 bases are TGCGCCAGCAGCCAAGGTCCGGGACAAGCCGCCTACAATGAAAAACTGTTTTTT. Encoded protein: CASSQGPGQAAYNEKLFF.